This T cell receptor beta chain originates from a study of blood T cell repertoires in COVID-19 (TCRdb year 2020). Concerning the study at large: Samples covering the acute and convalescent phases of COVID-19 were provided by collaborators in the United States, Italy and Spain. Deeply sampled blood TCRbeta repertoires from subjects exposed to, actively infected with, or recovered from COVID-19 were included in the dataset. Samples were obtained from the ongoing ImmuneRACE study (first 160 participants) and from about 1,300 subjects provided by 6 global collaborators. A de-identified subject ID, COVID-19 status, age in years and sex were almost always included in the sample metadata. The repertoires were released in a freely available public database intended as a resource for research on the immune response to SARS-CoV-2. The material from the prospective study consisted of cDNA or gDNA derived from T cells, B-cell-depleted T cells, or PBMCs. Where available, HLA class I and class II types were obtained from metadata supplied by the sample provider rather than from assay-based typing.

On the study overall, not on this receptor specifically: Clinical and demographic metadata were provided uncurated, with the amount varying by source and participant.

A word on this clone: This receptor's antigen is unknown. Within one base of it there is no much larger clone, and no base qualities were kept.

TCRbeta CDR3 regions were amplified from genomic DNA by means of the immunoSEQ Assay, a bias-controlled multiplex PCR. Concerning the study's data processing: The number of nucleated cells in each sample was estimated by amplification of reference gene primers within the assay. To quantify the absolute abundance of each unique TCRbeta CDR3 rearrangement, sequence reads were collapsed and filtered. For each sample, productive Simpson clonality was calculated as the square root of Simpson's diversity index over productive rearrangements. TCRdb stores this immuneACCESS table with in-frame sequences only. Part of the clones is absent; in the studies checked, under half of the shortfall reflects unresolved V genes, and no reason is known for the rest. D and trimming were read from the DNA, whereas the V and J calls and clone size are those reported in that table. The sample includes hundreds of thousands of clones, with 80% to 90% observed a single time. Roughly 1.4% of the sample goes to the ten largest clones.

Taken from cysteine to phenylalanine, the CDR3 has 14 residues. The kept DNA is CDR3 alone, 42 bases in frame from the first base. V gives up 5 bases and J gives up 4 bases, and the segment between their germline ends measures 14 bases. The germline V gene sets CDR1 to SGHTA and CDR2 to FQGNSA. Each collaborating institution followed its own protocols to collect whole blood in K2EDTA tubes. For TCRbeta analysis, collaborator samples were shipped as frozen whole blood, as isolated PBMCs, or as DNA extracted from either sample type. The sequence derives from a woman in her twenties or thirties with active or convalescent COVID-19. Recombination linked TRBV7-2 to TRBJ2-5; no D gene can be assigned with confidence. The sequencing sample was made of peripheral blood. The encoded CDR3 is CASSPDSSRETQYF. The nucleotide sequence is given as TGTGCCAGCAGCCCAGACTCCAGCAGAGAGACCCAGTACTTC.